This record looks at one T cell receptor beta chain sequence and its context. The data stem from a study of blood T cell repertoires in COVID-19. Germline V gene data show CDR1 as MNHEY and CDR2 as SMNVEV (reference sequence). The CDR3 extends over 15 amino acids. Trimming removed 1 base at V and 1 base at J, with 7 bases between. The study drew participants aged 18 to 89 years from about two dozen US areas. Participant-given clinical history determined each cohort assignment. In the original workflow: Amplification with reference gene primers provided the estimates of nucleated cell counts. The table came from immunoSEQ multiplex PCR; TCRdb's copy has only in-frame clones and leaves some out. V and J calls and clone size are as listed in that table; D and trimming were resolved from the DNA. Of approximately 250,000 clones listed, about nine tenths are singletons.

The chain has TRBV27 and TRBJ2-2; no clear D. This receptor was obtained from a woman between 40 and 55 years old with acute COVID-19. Sequencing was done on a sample of PBMCs or T cells enriched from blood (not recorded which). CDR3 protein: CASSLWSGNTGELFF. The CDR3 region has the DNA TGTGCCAGCAGTTTATGGTCGGGGAACACCGGGGAGCTGTTTTTT.